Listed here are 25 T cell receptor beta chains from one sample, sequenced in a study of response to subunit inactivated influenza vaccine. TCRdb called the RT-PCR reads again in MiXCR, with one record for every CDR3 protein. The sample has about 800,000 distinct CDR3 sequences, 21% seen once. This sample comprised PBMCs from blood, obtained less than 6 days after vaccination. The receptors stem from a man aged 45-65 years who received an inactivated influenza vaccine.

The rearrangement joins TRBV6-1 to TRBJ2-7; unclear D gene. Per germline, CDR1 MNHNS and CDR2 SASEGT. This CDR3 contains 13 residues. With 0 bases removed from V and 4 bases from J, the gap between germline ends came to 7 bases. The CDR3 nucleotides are TGTGCCAGCAGTGAAGCAGGAGTGTACGAGCAGTACTTC. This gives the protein CASSEAGVYEQYF.

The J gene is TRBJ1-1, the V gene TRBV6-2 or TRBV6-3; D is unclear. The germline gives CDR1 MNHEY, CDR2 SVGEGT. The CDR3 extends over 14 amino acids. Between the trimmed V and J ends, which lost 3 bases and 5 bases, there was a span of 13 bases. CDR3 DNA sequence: TGTGCCAGCAGTTATGTTTTATCGAGTACTGAAGCTTTCTTT. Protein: CASSYVLSSTEAFF.

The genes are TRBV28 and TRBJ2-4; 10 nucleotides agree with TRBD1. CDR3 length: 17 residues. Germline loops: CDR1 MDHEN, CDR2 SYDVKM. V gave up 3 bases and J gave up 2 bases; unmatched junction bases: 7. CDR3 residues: CASSFPGQGGPKNIQYF. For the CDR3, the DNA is TGTGCCAGCAGTTTCCCTGGACAGGGGGGTCCCAAAAACATTCAGTACTTC.

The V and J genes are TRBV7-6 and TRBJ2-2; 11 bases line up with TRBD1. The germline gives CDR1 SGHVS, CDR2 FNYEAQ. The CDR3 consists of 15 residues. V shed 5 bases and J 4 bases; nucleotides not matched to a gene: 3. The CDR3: CASSGGTGGTGELFF. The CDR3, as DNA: TGTGCCAGCAGCGGCGGGACAGGGGGCACCGGGGAGCTGTTTTTT. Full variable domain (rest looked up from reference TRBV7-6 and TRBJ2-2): GAGVSQSPRYKVTKRGQDVALRCDPISGHVSLYWYRQALGQGPEFLTYFNYEAQQDKSGLPNDRFSAERPEGSISTLTIQRTEQRDSAMYRCASSGGTGGTGELFFGEGSRLTVL.

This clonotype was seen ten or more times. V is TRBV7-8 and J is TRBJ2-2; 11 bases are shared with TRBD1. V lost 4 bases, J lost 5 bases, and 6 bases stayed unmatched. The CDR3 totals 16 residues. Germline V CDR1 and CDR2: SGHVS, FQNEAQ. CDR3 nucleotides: TGTGCCAGCAGCTCCTCGGACAGGGGGCCGACCGGGGAGCTGTTTTTT. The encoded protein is CASSSSDRGPTGELFF.

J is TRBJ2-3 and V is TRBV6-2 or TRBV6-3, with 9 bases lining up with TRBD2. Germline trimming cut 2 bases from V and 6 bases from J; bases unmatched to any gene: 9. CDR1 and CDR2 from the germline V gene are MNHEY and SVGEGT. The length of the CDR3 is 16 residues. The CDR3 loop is CASSYGGVAGADTQYF. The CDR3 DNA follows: TGTGCCAGCAGTTACGGGGGCGTAGCGGGAGCGGATACGCAGTATTTT.

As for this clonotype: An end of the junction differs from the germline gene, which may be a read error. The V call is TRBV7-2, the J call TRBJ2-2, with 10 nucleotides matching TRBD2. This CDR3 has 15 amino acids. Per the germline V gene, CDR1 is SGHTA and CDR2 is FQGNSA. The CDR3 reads CASKWTSGTTGELFF. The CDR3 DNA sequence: TGTGCGAGCAAATGGACTAGCGGTACCACCGGGGAGCTGTTTTTT.

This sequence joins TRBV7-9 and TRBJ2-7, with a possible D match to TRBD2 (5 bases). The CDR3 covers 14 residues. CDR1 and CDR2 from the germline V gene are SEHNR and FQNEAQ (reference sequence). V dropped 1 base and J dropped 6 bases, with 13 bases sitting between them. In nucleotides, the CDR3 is TGTGCCAGCAGCTTAGAATGGCTAGAGGGCGAGCAGTACTTC. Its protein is CASSLEWLEGEQYF. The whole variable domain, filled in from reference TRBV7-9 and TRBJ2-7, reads DTGVSQNPRHKITKRGQNVTFRCDPISEHNRLYWYRQTLGQGPEFLTYFQNEAQLEKSRLLSDRFSAERPKGSFSTLEIQRTEQGDSAMYLCASSLEWLEGEQYFGPGTRLTVT.

The CDR3 reads CAWSVRTGTLNEKLFF. CDR3 nucleotide sequence: TGTGCCTGGAGTGTAAGGACAGGGACCCTTAATGAAAAACTGTTTTTT. The chain uses TRBV30 and TRBJ1-4, with 8 positions matching TRBD1. CDR1 and CDR2 (germline): GTSNPN, SVGIG (reference sequence). This CDR3 region has 16 residues. V lost 0 bases and J lost 4; bases outside the gene matches: 7.

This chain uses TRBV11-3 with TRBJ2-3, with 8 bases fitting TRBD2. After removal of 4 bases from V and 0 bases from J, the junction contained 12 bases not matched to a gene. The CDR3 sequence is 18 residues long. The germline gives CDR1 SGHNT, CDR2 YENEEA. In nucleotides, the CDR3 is TGTGCCAGCAGCTCCCGCCCGGCGGGGGGATCTAGCACAGATACGCAGTATTTT. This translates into CASSSRPAGGSSTDTQYF.

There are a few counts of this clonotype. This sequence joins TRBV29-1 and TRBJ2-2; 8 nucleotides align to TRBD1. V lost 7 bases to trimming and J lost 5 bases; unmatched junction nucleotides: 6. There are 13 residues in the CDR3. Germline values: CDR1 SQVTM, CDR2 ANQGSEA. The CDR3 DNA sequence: TGCAGCGCCTGGACAGGGAGAACCGGGGAGCTGTTTTTT. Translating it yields CSAWTGRTGELFF.

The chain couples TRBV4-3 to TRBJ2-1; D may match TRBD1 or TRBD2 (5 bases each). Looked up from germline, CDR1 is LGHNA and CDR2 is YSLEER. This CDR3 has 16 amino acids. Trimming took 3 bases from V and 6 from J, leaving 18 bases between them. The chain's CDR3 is CASSQRGDRGPNEQFF. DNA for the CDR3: TGCGCCAGCAGCCAGAGAGGAGATCGGGGACCCAATGAGCAGTTCTTC.

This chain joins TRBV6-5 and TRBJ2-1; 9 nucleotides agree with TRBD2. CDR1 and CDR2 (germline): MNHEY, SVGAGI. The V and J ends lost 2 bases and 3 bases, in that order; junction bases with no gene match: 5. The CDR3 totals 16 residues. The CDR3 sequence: CASSYASGTVYNEQFF. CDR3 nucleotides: TGTGCCAGCAGTTACGCTAGCGGGACCGTCTACAATGAGCAGTTCTTC.

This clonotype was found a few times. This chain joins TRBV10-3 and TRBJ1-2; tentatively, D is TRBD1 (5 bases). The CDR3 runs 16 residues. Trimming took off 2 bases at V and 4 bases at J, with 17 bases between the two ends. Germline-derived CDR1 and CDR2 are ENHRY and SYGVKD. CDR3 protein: CAISEPDRTHGYGYTF. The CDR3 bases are TGTGCCATCAGTGAGCCCGACAGAACCCATGGCTATGGCTACACCTTC.

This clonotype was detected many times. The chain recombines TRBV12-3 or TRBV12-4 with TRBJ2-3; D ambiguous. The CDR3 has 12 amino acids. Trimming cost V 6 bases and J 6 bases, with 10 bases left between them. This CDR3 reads CASSLFVDTQYF. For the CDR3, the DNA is TGTGCCAGCAGCCTATTCGTGGATACGCAGTATTTT.

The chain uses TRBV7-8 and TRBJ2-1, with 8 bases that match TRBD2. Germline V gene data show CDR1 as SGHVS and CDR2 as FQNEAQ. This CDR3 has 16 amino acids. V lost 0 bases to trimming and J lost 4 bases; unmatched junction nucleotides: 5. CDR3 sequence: CASSLAGGGLYNEQFF. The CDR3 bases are TGTGCCAGCAGCTTAGCGGGCGGGGGGCTTTACAATGAGCAGTTCTTC.

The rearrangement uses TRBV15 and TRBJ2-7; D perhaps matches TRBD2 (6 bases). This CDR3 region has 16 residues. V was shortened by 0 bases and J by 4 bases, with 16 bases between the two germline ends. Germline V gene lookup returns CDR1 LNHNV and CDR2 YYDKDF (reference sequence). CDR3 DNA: TGTGCCACCAGCAGAGATTCGACGACTAGAATATACGAGCAGTACTTC. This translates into CATSRDSTTRIYEQYF.

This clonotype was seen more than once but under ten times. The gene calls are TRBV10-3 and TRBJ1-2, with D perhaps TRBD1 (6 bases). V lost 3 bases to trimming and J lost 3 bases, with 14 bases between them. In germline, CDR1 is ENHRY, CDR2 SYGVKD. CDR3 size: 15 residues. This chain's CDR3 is CAISELDSLHYGYTF. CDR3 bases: TGTGCCATCAGTGAACTGGACAGCTTACACTATGGCTACACCTTC.

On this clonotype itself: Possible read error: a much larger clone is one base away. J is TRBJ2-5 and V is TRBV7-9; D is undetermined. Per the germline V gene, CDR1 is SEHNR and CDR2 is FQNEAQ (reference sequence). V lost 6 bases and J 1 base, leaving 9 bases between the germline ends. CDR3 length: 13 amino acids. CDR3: CASSSTFQETQYF. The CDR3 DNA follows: TGTGCCAGCAGTTCCACATTCCAAGAGACCCAGTACTTC.

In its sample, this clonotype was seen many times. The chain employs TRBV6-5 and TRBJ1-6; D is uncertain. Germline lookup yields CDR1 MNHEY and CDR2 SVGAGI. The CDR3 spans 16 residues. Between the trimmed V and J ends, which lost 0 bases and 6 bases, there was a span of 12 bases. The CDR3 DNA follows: TGTGCCAGCAGTTACTCCCGGAGTTTAAGTAATTCACCCCTCCACTTT. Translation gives CASSYSRSLSNSPLHF.

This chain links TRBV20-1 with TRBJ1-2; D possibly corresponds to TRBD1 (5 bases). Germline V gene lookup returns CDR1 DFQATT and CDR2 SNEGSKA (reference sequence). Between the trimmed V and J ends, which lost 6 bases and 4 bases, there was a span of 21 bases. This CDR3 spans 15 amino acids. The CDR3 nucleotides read TGCAGTGCAAATTCCGATACAGGAGTGGGCTATGGCTACACCTTC. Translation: CSANSDTGVGYGYTF.

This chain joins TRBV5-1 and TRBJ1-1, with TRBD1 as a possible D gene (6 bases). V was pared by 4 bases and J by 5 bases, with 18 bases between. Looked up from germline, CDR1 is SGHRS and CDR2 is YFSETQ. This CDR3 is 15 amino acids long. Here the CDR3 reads CASSSREGQGTEAFF. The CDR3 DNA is TGCGCCAGCAGCAGTCGGGAGGGCCAGGGGACTGAAGCTTTCTTT.

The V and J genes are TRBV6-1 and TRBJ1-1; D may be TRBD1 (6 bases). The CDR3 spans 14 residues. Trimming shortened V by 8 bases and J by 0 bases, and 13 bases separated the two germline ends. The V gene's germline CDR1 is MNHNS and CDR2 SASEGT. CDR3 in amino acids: CASSRGQMNTEAFF. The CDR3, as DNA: TGTGCCAGCTCTCGAGGACAGATGAACACTGAAGCTTTCTTT.

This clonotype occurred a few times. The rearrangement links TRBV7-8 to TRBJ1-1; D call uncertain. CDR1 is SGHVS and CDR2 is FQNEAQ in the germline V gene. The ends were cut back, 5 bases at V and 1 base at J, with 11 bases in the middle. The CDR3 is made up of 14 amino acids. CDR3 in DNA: TGTGCCAGCAGCGTGAGAAGGGAGAACACTGAAGCTTTCTTT. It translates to CASSVRRENTEAFF.

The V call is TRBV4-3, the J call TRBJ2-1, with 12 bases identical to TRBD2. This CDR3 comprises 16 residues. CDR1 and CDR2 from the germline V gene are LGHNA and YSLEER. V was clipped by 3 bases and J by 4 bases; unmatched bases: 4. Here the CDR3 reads CASSQLAGGRYNEQFF. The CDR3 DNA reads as TGCGCCAGCAGCCAGCTAGCGGGGGGGCGGTACAATGAGCAGTTCTTC.